One and the same sample provided the 22 T cell receptor beta chains below, sequenced in a study of T cells in Graves' hyperthyroidism and ophthalmopathy. Amplification of TCR beta CDR3 regions used RNA as the template. The HTBI primer set was used in a first-round RT-PCR of the TCR CDR3. TCRdb used MiXCR to reprocess the multiplex PCR reads, holding one entry per CDR3 protein. The sample lists hundreds of thousands of distinct CDR3 sequences; around 38% were seen once. The sample taken for sequencing was blood. The origin of the receptors is a man between 18 and 29 years old with Graves' hyperthyroidism.

This chain uses TRBV2 with TRBJ2-7; D not certain. The CDR3 runs 14 residues. V was trimmed by 6 bases and J by 4 bases, leaving 16 bases between them. The germline V gene has CDR1 SNHLY and CDR2 FYNNEI. Written as DNA, the CDR3 is TGTGCCAGCAGGGGTCAGACCACTAATTACGAGCAGTACTTC. Translated, it gives CASRGQTTNYEQYF.

The chain joins TRBV28 to TRBJ1-5; D possibly corresponds to TRBD1 (5 bases). The CDR3 sequence is 14 residues long. The germline V gene has CDR1 MDHEN and CDR2 SYDVKM. V gave up 6 bases and J gave up 5 bases, with 14 bases separating them. The CDR3 region has the DNA TGTGCCAGCAGACCACCAGGGCCGCATCAGCCCCAGCATTTT. Encoded protein: CASRPPGPHQPQHF.

This clonotype was seen repeatedly, ten times or more. The chain uses TRBV19 and TRBJ1-1; 11 bases fit TRBD1. There are 13 residues in the CDR3. From germline, CDR1 is LNHDA and CDR2 SQIVND (reference sequence). V lost 5 bases to trimming and J lost 8 bases; unmatched junction nucleotides: 4. DNA for the CDR3: TGTGCCAGTAGTTGGACAGGGGGCGCAGAAGCTTTCTTT. Protein: CASSWTGGAEAFF.

As for this clonotype: Since a much larger clone is just one base distant, this may be a read error. This chain uses TRBV20-1 with TRBJ1-2; 7 positions match TRBD1. This CDR3 has 15 residues. Per the germline V gene, CDR1 is DFQATT and CDR2 is SNEGSKA (reference sequence). The CDR3 DNA sequence: TGCAGAGCTAGAGTGGTGACAGGGCAAGGCTATGGCTACACCTTC. Translated, it gives CRARVVTGQGYGYTF.

J is TRBJ1-2 and V is TRBV19; possible D gene TRBD1, 6 bases. The V gene lost 4 bases and the J gene lost 0 bases, with 18 bases spanning the gap. The CDR3 spans 17 residues. The germline CDR1 and CDR2 sequences are LNHDA and SQIVND (reference sequence). For the CDR3, the DNA is TGTGCCAGTAGTAGTACTCCCACGGGGGCGGCTAACTATGGCTACACCTTC. Encoded protein: CASSSTPTGAANYGYTF.

The table lists this clonotype with a few counts. The chain has TRBV7-3 and TRBJ2-5, with D maybe TRBD2 (7 bases). Trimming left V 3 bases short and J 0 bases short, with 11 bases between. CDR1 SGHTA and CDR2 FQGTGA come from the germline V gene. The CDR3 is made up of 15 amino acids. CDR3: CASSLRGGHQETQYF. In DNA form, the CDR3 reads TGTGCCAGCAGCTTGAGGGGGGGCCACCAAGAGACCCAGTACTTC. Variable domain in full (rest from reference TRBV7-3 and TRBJ2-5): GAGVSQTPSNKVTEKGKYVELRCDPISGHTALYWYRQSLGQGPEFLIYFQGTGAADDSGLPNDRFFAVRPEGSVSTLKIQRTERGDSAVYLCASSLRGGHQETQYFGPGTRLLVL.

The chain employs TRBV2 and TRBJ2-7, with a possible D match to TRBD2 (6 bases). Per the germline V gene, CDR1 is SNHLY and CDR2 is FYNNEI. The CDR3 has 17 residues. Trimming took off 8 bases at V and 5 bases at J, with 28 bases between the two ends. DNA for the CDR3: TGTGCCAGCCCCTACGAGGGGCCGATAGGGACTCTAGACGAGCAGTACTTC. Its translation is CASPYEGPIGTLDEQYF.

This clonotype was seen repeatedly, ten times or more. This sequence joins TRBV2 and TRBJ1-1; no definite D call. CDR3 length: 13 residues. Between the trimmed V and J ends, which lost 3 bases and 5 bases, there was a span of 10 bases. Germline values: CDR1 SNHLY, CDR2 FYNNEI. The CDR3 coding sequence is TGTGCCAGCAGTGAGGAGCACAATACTGAAGCTTTCTTT. It translates to CASSEEHNTEAFF.

The rearrangement joins TRBV20-1 to TRBJ2-5; a possible D gene is TRBD2 (6 bases). Trimming pared 1 base from V and 5 bases from J, leaving 17 bases between. CDR3 length equals 15 residues. Germline V CDR1 and CDR2: DFQATT, SNEGSKA (reference sequence). The CDR3 here is CSARAVSGGEETQYF. Written as DNA, the CDR3 is TGCAGTGCTAGAGCTGTTAGCGGTGGGGAGGAGACCCAGTACTTC.

This clonotype was detected many times. The chain links TRBV12-3 or TRBV12-4 to TRBJ1-3; 7 nucleotides agree with TRBD1. The CDR3 length is 15 residues. With V trimmed by 5 bases and J by 2 bases, 6 bases remained unmatched. The CDR3 sequence: CASSPGQYPGNTIYF. The DNA of the CDR3 is TGTGCCAGCAGTCCGGGACAGTATCCTGGAAACACCATATATTTT.

The rearrangement uses TRBV5-1 and TRBJ1-1; TRBD1 matches 7 bases. Germline V gene data show CDR1 as SGHRS and CDR2 as YFSETQ. V lost 3 bases to trimming and J lost 1 base; unmatched junction nucleotides: 6. This CDR3 has 15 amino acids. The CDR3 spells CASSSEAGGNTEAFF. CDR3 nucleotide sequence: TGCGCCAGCAGCTCCGAGGCAGGGGGGAACACTGAAGCTTTCTTT.

This clonotype was recorded many times. The rearrangement joins TRBV19 to TRBJ1-4; the D gene is possibly TRBD1 (5 bases). CDR1 is LNHDA, CDR2 SQIVND, per germline (reference sequence). V gave up 5 bases and J gave up 5 bases, with 12 bases separating them. This CDR3 is built from 14 residues. The CDR3 region is CASSSRRGNEKLFF. The CDR3 nucleotides read TGTGCCAGTAGTTCCCGACGGGGGAATGAAAAACTGTTTTTT.

Many counts were recorded for this clonotype. This chain links TRBV20-1 with TRBJ1-2, with D possibly being TRBD1 (6 bases). CDR3 length: 14 residues. Germline values: CDR1 DFQATT, CDR2 SNEGSKA (reference sequence). V lost 0 bases and J 2 bases, leaving 10 bases between the germline ends. CDR3 residues: CSARDWDTNYGYTF. For the CDR3, the DNA is TGCAGTGCTAGAGATTGGGACACGAACTATGGCTACACCTTC.

The rearrangement joins TRBV5-1 to TRBJ1-1; D possibly corresponds to TRBD1 (5 bases). The CDR3 has 14 amino acids. The germline gives CDR1 SGHRS, CDR2 YFSETQ. Trimming cost V 0 bases and J 4 bases, with 10 bases left between them. CDR3: CASSLGYGTTEAFF. The DNA for the CDR3 is TGCGCCAGCAGCTTGGGTTACGGGACCACTGAAGCTTTCTTT.

This sequence joins TRBV12-3 or TRBV12-4 and TRBJ1-5; possibly TRBD1 for D (6 bases). CDR3 size: 13 residues. Trimming removed 7 bases at V and 6 bases at J, with 13 bases between. CDR3 DNA sequence: TGTGCCAGCATCGACAGGTTCACTCAGCCCCAGCATTTT. Translation: CASIDRFTQPQHF.

This clonotype came up a few times. V and J are TRBV6-1 and TRBJ1-5, with a tentative D call TRBD1 (6 bases). Per germline, CDR1 MNHNS and CDR2 SASEGT. The CDR3 has 14 residues. Trimming took off 6 bases at V and 4 bases at J, with 13 bases between the two ends. The CDR3 loop is CASRWGARNQPQHF. The CDR3 nucleotides read TGTGCCAGCAGATGGGGGGCGCGTAATCAGCCCCAGCATTTT.

This clonotype was seen a few times. J is TRBJ2-7 and V is TRBV7-9, with a weak D call TRBD1 (5 bases). From germline, CDR1 is SEHNR and CDR2 FQNEAQ (reference sequence). Trimming left V 0 bases short and J 5 bases short, with 14 bases between. The CDR3 is 15 amino acids. CDR3 sequence (DNA): TGTGCCAGCAGCTTAGCGCAAGGCCCCAGGGACGAGCAGTACTTC. Its protein is CASSLAQGPRDEQYF.

This clonotype was seen only a few times. This chain links TRBV2 with TRBJ2-2; no reliable D call. CDR3 length: 13 amino acids. The V end was cut by 1 base, the J end by 5 bases, with 5 bases between. Looked up from germline, CDR1 is SNHLY and CDR2 is FYNNEI. CDR3 sequence: CASSEERTGELFF. CDR3 bases: TGTGCCAGCAGTGAAGAAAGAACCGGGGAGCTGTTTTTT.

This clonotype has ten or more counts. The chain combines TRBV19 with TRBJ2-5; the D is unclear. V shed 5 bases and J shed 5 bases, with 15 bases lying between them. The CDR3 spans 14 residues. Germline V gene sequence: CDR1 LNHDA, CDR2 SQIVND (reference sequence). The CDR3 bases are TGTGCCAGTAGTCCCGCTAACAAACCGGAGACCCAGTACTTC. It is translated as CASSPANKPETQYF.

V gene TRBV12-3 or TRBV12-4 combines with J gene TRBJ2-5, with D possibly matching TRBD1 (6 bases). Trimming stripped 6 bases from V and 1 base from J, with 15 bases between. The CDR3 loop spans 15 amino acids. CDR3 nucleotides: TGTGCCAGCAGCCCGAGTCGGACAGTCCAAGAGACCCAGTACTTC. It is translated as CASSPSRTVQETQYF.

V gene TRBV7-2 combines with J gene TRBJ2-5; TRBD2 agrees at 8 bases. Losses at the gene ends were 6 bases for V and 3 bases for J; bases not matched to a gene: 9. CDR3 length: 15 residues. CDR1 is SGHTA, CDR2 FQGNSA, per germline. CDR3 in amino acids: CASSGPPTSEETQYF. The CDR3 nucleotides read TGTGCCAGCAGTGGCCCCCCGACTAGCGAAGAGACCCAGTACTTC.

This clonotype was recorded a few times. The rearrangement links TRBV7-3 to TRBJ2-7; the D is unclear. Germline CDR1 reads SGHTA; CDR2 reads FQGTGA. The ends were cut back, 5 bases at V and 5 bases at J, with 10 bases in the middle. CDR3 size: 12 residues. The CDR3 protein is CASSTPFHEQYF. The CDR3 DNA reads as TGTGCCAGCAGCACCCCCTTCCACGAGCAGTACTTC.